Listed below are T cell receptor beta chains from one sample, sequenced in a study of blood T cells in healthy people across ages. TCRdb used MiXCR to reprocess the 5' RACE reads, holding one entry per CDR3 protein. The data contain under 1,000,000 distinct CDR3 sequences, around 45% of them singletons. The source material was blood. These receptors were collected from a man aged 80 or over in good health. Each CDR3 is given with its conserved first and last residue. A D gene is named only where the DNA matches it firmly. Not every row has a clone size; where given, it reads once, few, many or a size class.

len	d_gene	abundance	v_gene	j_gene	CDR3nt	CDR3aa
15	TRBD1	NA	TRBV5-1	TRBJ2-3	TGCGCCAGCAGAGAGGACAGGGGCGGCACAGATACGCAGTATTTT	CASREDRGGTDTQYF
13	NA	NA	TRBV21-1	TRBJ2-1	TGTGCCGTCACCAGGGGCTCCTACAATGAGCAGTTCTTC	CAVTRGSYNEQFF
16	NA	few	TRBV15	TRBJ2-3	TGTGCCACCAGCAGAGGGGACTTCGGACCGACAGATACGCAGTATTTT	CATSRGDFGPTDTQYF
15	TRBD1	NA	TRBV29-1	TRBJ1-4	TGCAGCGTTGAACTACCCGGACAGGGGTGGGAAAAACTGTTTTTT	CSVELPGQGWEKLFF
14	NA	few	TRBV5-4	TRBJ2-5	TGTGCCAGCAGCGACCAGGGATTTCAAGAGACCCAGTACTTC	CASSDQGFQETQYF
15	TRBD2	few	TRBV20-1	TRBJ2-7	TGCAGTGCTAGAGATGATCGAGCGGGAGGGTACGAGCAGTACTTC	CSARDDRAGGYEQYF
18	TRBD1	NA	TRBV5-1	TRBJ1-2	TGCGCCAGCAGCTTCCGAGGGGGCACCGGGACAGGGGTGTTTGGCTACACCTTC	CASSFRGGTGTGVFGYTF
14	NA	few	TRBV4-3	TRBJ2-3	TGCGCCAGCAGCCAAGATAGAAACACAGATACGCAGTATTTT	CASSQDRNTDTQYF
12	NA	NA	TRBV20-1	TRBJ2-7	TGCAGTGCTAGGTTGACCGAATACGAGCAGTACTTC	CSARLTEYEQYF
15	TRBD1	once	TRBV20-1	TRBJ2-3	TGCAGTGCCCTGACAGGGTTCACCCACACAGATGCGCAGTATTTT	CSALTGFTHTDAQYF
16	TRBD2	NA	TRBV28	TRBJ2-1	TGTGCCAGCAGTTCACCCGGGACTAGCGTATACAATGAGCAGTTCTTC	CASSSPGTSVYNEQFF
13	NA	few	TRBV7-9	TRBJ2-3	TGTGCCAGCAGCCCTCCCCCAGGGGATACGCAGTATTTT	CASSPPPGDTQYF
14	NA	NA	TRBV29-1	TRBJ2-5	TGCAGCTCTACGAGGGCGGGGAAACACAATGAGCAGTACTTC	CSSTRAGKHNEQYF
15	TRBD1	NA	TRBV28	TRBJ1-1	TGTGCCAGCAGTCCCCACAGGGGACAGAACACTGAAGCTTTCTTT	CASSPHRGQNTEAFF
12	NA	few	TRBV29-1	TRBJ2-5	TGCAGCGTAAGGACGGGACCGGGGACCCAGTACTTC	CSVRTGPGTQYF
13	NA	NA	TRBV29-1	TRBJ2-7	TGCAGCGTTTTAGCCGGGCATGGGTACGAGCAGTACTTC	CSVLAGHGYEQYF
15	NA	NA	TRBV6-1	TRBJ2-1	TGTGCCAGCAGTGAAAGTCAGGGTCCGTACAATGAGCAGTTCTTC	CASSESQGPYNEQFF
15	NA	few	TRBV20-1	TRBJ1-3	TGCAGTGCTAGAGGTTTGAAGGGGTCTGGAAACACCATATATTTT	CSARGLKGSGNTIYF
13	NA	few	TRBV20-1	TRBJ1-6	TGCAGTGCTAGTGGGGATGGGGATTCACCCCTCCACTTT	CSASGDGDSPLHF
14	NA	NA	TRBV6-5	TRBJ1-2	TGTGCCAGCAGCCCCGGCGCTTTTAACTATGGCTACACCTTC	CASSPGAFNYGYTF
12	NA	NA	TRBV20-1	TRBJ2-3	TGCAGTGCTCCGGACAACGTAGATACGCAGTATTTT	CSAPDNVDTQYF
15	TRBD1	few	TRBV10-3	TRBJ2-5	TGTGCCATCAGTGACGGGACAGGGCTTGGGGAGACCCAGTACTTC	CAISDGTGLGETQYF
14	NA	few	TRBV5-8	TRBJ2-1	TGTGCCAGCAGCAGCAGGGGTCGGGGTCATGAGCAGTTCTTC	CASSSRGRGHEQFF
15	TRBD1	NA	TRBV15	TRBJ2-7	TGTGCCACCAGCCTTTGGGGGACAGGGGTTTACGAGCAGTACTTC	CATSLWGTGVYEQYF
13	NA	NA	TRBV12-3/TRBV12-4	TRBJ2-3	TGTGCCAGCAGCGGACTCACAGCCAATACGCAGTATTTT	CASSGLTANTQYF
12	TRBD1	NA	TRBV20-1	TRBJ1-2	TGCAGTGCTGATGACAGGGCAGATGGCTACACCTTC	CSADDRADGYTF
12	NA	NA	TRBV29-1	TRBJ2-7	TGCAGCGTTGATACGGGGAACTACGAGCAGTACTTC	CSVDTGNYEQYF
14	NA	NA	TRBV25-1	TRBJ2-1	TGTGCCAGCAGCCCCTATTTCCCCGACAATGAGCAGTTCTTC	CASSPYFPDNEQFF
15	TRBD1	NA	TRBV7-9	TRBJ1-1	TGTGCCAGCAGCTTAGGGGGGACAGGGGACACTGAAGCTTTCTTT	CASSLGGTGDTEAFF
12	NA	NA	TRBV25-1	TRBJ2-5	TGTGCCGCCTCCCGGACGGAAGAGACCCAGTACTTC	CAASRTEETQYF
16	NA	NA	TRBV4-1	TRBJ1-1	TGCGCCAGCAGCCCAAGATATTGGAGGGTGAACACTGAAGCTTTCTTT	CASSPRYWRVNTEAFF
15	TRBD1	many	TRBV11-2	TRBJ2-3	TGTGCCAGCAGCTCGTGGGACAGGGGGTCAGATACGCAGTATTTT	CASSSWDRGSDTQYF
13	TRBD1	NA	TRBV2	TRBJ1-2	TGTGCCAGCAGTGACAGGGGGCATCGAGGCTACACCTTC	CASSDRGHRGYTF
14	NA	NA	TRBV5-1	TRBJ1-4	TGCGCCAGCAGCTTCAGAAGTACTAATGAAAAACTGTTTTTT	CASSFRSTNEKLFF
15	NA	few	TRBV11-3	TRBJ2-3	TGTGCCAGCCGGGGGGCTAGCGCCCGCAAAGATACGCAGTATTTT	CASRGASARKDTQYF
15	TRBD1	few	TRBV7-2	TRBJ2-5	TGTGCCAGCACCACGGGACAGGGGACCCAAGAGACCCAGTACTTC	CASTTGQGTQETQYF
16	NA	NA	TRBV20-1	TRBJ1-5	TGCAGTGCTAGAGATCAATCAGGGGCACGGAATCAGCCCCAGCATTTT	CSARDQSGARNQPQHF
12	TRBD2	NA	TRBV2	TRBJ2-5	TGTGCCAGCAGTGGCGGGGGGTATGTTGAGTACTTC	CASSGGGYVEYF
16	TRBD2	NA	TRBV29-1	TRBJ2-3	TGCAGCGTAAGCCGAGGAGCGGGAGGGCCTCGAGATACGCAGTATTTT	CSVSRGAGGPRDTQYF
14	NA	few	TRBV14	TRBJ2-3	TGTGCCAGCAGCCCATCCACAGGGATAGATACGCAGTATTTT	CASSPSTGIDTQYF
13	NA	few	TRBV27	TRBJ1-5	TGTGCCAGCAGTTTAAACAGGCGACAGCCCCAGCATTTT	CASSLNRRQPQHF
14	NA	few	TRBV28	TRBJ1-2	TGTGCCAGCAGTTTAGGGTGGGACAAGTATGGCTACACCTTC	CASSLGWDKYGYTF
12	NA	few	TRBV12-3/TRBV12-4	TRBJ2-1	TGTGCCAGCAGTAAGGTTCGAAATGAGCAGTTCTTC	CASSKVRNEQFF
13	TRBD2	NA	TRBV9	TRBJ2-1	TGTGCCAGCAGCCCCCGACTAGCCAATGAGCAGTTCTTC	CASSPRLANEQFF
15	NA	NA	TRBV27	TRBJ2-1	TGTGCCAGCAGTCTACAGGGACAATCTTACAATGAGCGGTTCTTC	CASSLQGQSYNERFF